The rows below give T cell receptor beta chains drawn from one sample of a study of T cell repertoires in cytomegalovirus infection. TCRdb redid the calling of the reads with MiXCR, one entry per CDR3 protein. This table has around 280,000 distinct CDR3 sequences, approximately 8.9% appearing once. What was sequenced was PBMCs. The receptor set was obtained from a human donor in good health (CMV status not recorded). Some clones in this sample may be carry-over from other donors' samples. Both conserved end residues are part of each CDR3. A D gene is named only where the DNA matches it firmly. Clone size is given for some rows only: seen once, a few or many times, or a class if the clone is expanded.

CDR3nt,CDR3aa,abundance,d_gene,v_gene,j_gene
TGCAGTGCTAGAGATCAACTAGCGGGGACTCTGCACACCGGGGAGCTGTTTTTT,CSARDQLAGTLHTGELFF,many,TRBD2,TRBV20-1,TRBJ2-2
TGTGCCAGCAGCTTACTACACAGGGAAAACATTCAGTACTTC,CASSLLHRENIQYF,many,NA,TRBV7-2,TRBJ2-4
TGTGCCAGCAGTTACACGACTAGCGGGGGGGTCTCCACAATCCAAGAGACCCAGTACTTC,CASSYTTSGGVSTIQETQYF,NA,TRBD2,TRBV6-2/TRBV6-3,TRBJ2-5
TGTGCCAGCAGTCTCAGGGACACTGAAGCTTTCTTT,CASSLRDTEAFF,many,NA,TRBV12-3/TRBV12-4,TRBJ1-1
TGTGCCACCAGCCCAGGGATAGCTGGGGACGAGCAGTACTTC,CATSPGIAGDEQYF,few,NA,TRBV15,TRBJ2-7
TGTGCCACCCGCGGGGGGGCTTGGGGGCAGTATTTT,CATRGGAWGQYF,many,TRBD2,TRBV28,TRBJ2-3
TGTGCCAGCAGTTCCCTAGCGGGGAAAGAGGCGTGGGAGCAGTTCTTC,CASSSLAGKEAWEQFF,many,TRBD2,TRBV6-1,TRBJ2-1
TGTGCCAGCAGTTTAGAGAGAACGGGCGGCACTGAAGCTTTCTTT,CASSLERTGGTEAFF,many,NA,TRBV12-3/TRBV12-4,TRBJ1-1
TGTGCCAGCAGCCGGGTGAGCGGGGGATACACAGATACGCAGTATTTT,CASSRVSGGYTDTQYF,NA,TRBD2,TRBV3-1,TRBJ2-3
TGTGCCAGCAGCCAGCCCGGGACAGGGAGGGCTGGGGCCAACGTCCTGACTTTC,CASSQPGTGRAGANVLTF,many,TRBD1,TRBV4-2,TRBJ2-6
TGTGCCTGCCGGACCGACAGGGGCAGCAATCAGCCCCAGCATTTT,CACRTDRGSNQPQHF,NA,TRBD1,TRBV6-2/TRBV6-3,TRBJ1-5
TGTGCCAGCAGTTACGGGCAGGATCCTTTGTCCGGGGAGCTGTTTTTT,CASSYGQDPLSGELFF,many,NA,TRBV6-5,TRBJ2-2
TGCGCCAGCAGCATGGACGGCGGGGGCGGGGAGCTGTTTTTT,CASSMDGGGGELFF,few,TRBD2,TRBV5-1,TRBJ2-2
TGCAGCGTTGTGGTACCTCCCCGCAGGACTGAAGCTTTCTTT,CSVVVPPRRTEAFF,many,NA,TRBV29-1,TRBJ1-1
TGTGCCAGCAGCTTACCAGGGCATCAGCCCCAGCATTTT,CASSLPGHQPQHF,many,NA,TRBV11-2,TRBJ1-5
TGCAGTGCTAGAGCGGGGGGTCCGAACACTGAAGCTTTCTTT,CSARAGGPNTEAFF,many,NA,TRBV20-1,TRBJ1-1
TGTGCCAGCAGCCGAGGAATCGGAGGGAACACCGGGGAGCTGTTTTTT,CASSRGIGGNTGELFF,few,NA,TRBV7-9,TRBJ2-2
TGCAGTGCCGACAGACTAGCGGGGGTTACCGGGGAGCTGTTTTTT,CSADRLAGVTGELFF,many,TRBD2,TRBV20-1,TRBJ2-2
TGCGCCAGCAGCACGCGGACAGGGGAGGACTATGGCTACACCTTC,CASSTRTGEDYGYTF,many,TRBD1,TRBV5-1,TRBJ1-2
TGTGCCAGCAGCCCCCAGGGGGGCGGTTTCACAGATACGCAGTATTTT,CASSPQGGGFTDTQYF,many,NA,TRBV7-2,TRBJ2-3
TGCAGTGCTAGAGAAGCGGGACAGGGGGACACTGAAGCTTTCTTT,CSAREAGQGDTEAFF,many,TRBD1,TRBV20-1,TRBJ1-1
TGCGCCAGCAGCGGGTTGGCGGGGGGGATGGATGAGCAGTTCTTC,CASSGLAGGMDEQFF,many,TRBD2,TRBV5-1,TRBJ2-1
TGCAGCGTAGGACAGGGGGCCAATCAGCCCCAGCATTTT,CSVGQGANQPQHF,many,TRBD1,TRBV29-1,TRBJ1-5
TGTGCCAGCAGCCCCACTAGCGGGGGGAACACCGGGGAGCTGTTTTTT,CASSPTSGGNTGELFF,many,TRBD2,TRBV28,TRBJ2-2